These T cell receptor beta chains were read from a single sample in a study of blood T cell repertoires in COVID-19. The table came from immunoSEQ multiplex PCR; TCRdb's copy has only in-frame clones and leaves some out. The data contain roughly 200,000 clones, over 75% of them singletons. Sequenced input: peripheral blood. The receptor set was obtained from a man aged 50-59 years with COVID-19, enrolled during active disease. The CDR3 runs from the conserved cysteine through the conserved F or W. The order of the fields is D gene, CDR3 length, J gene, V gene, clone size, CDR3 DNA, CDR3 protein. D genes are given only for firm matches. The listing skips clone size in some rows; elsewhere it reads once, few, many or a size class.

>TRBD1|15|TRBJ1-4|TRBV5-5|.
TGTGCCAGCAGCCCTAGACAGGGTGAGAATGAAAAACTGTTTTTT
CASSPRQGENEKLFF
>TRBD1|14|TRBJ2-7|TRBV19|.
TGTGCCAGTAGTCCGGGACAGGGGCTTTACGAGCAGTACTTC
CASSPGQGLYEQYF
>.|11|TRBJ2-7|TRBV6-5|.
TGTGCCAGCAGTACCCCCGGGGAGCAGTACTTC
CASSTPGEQYF
>.|11|TRBJ1-2|TRBV2|.
TGTGCCAGCATTCTGGAGGGTGGCTACACCTTC
CASILEGGYTF
>.|13|TRBJ1-5|TRBV12-3/TRBV12-4|few
TGTGCCAGCAGTGGCAGGGGCAATCAGCCCCAGCATTTT
CASSGRGNQPQHF
>.|16|TRBJ1-2|TRBV7-9|.
TGTGCCAGCAGCCCTAGCGGTCCGGGGGTTAATTATGGCTACACCTTC
CASSPSGPGVNYGYTF
>TRBD2|14|TRBJ2-1|TRBV6-6|.
TGTGCCAGCACGCAGCGGGATATCTACAATGAGCAGTTCTTC
CASTQRDIYNEQFF
>TRBD2|15|TRBJ2-1|TRBV5-1|.
TGCGCCAGCAAGGAGGGGACTAGCGGTTACAATGAGCAGTTCTTC
CASKEGTSGYNEQFF
>.|13|TRBJ2-3|TRBV3-1/TRBV3-2|.
TGTGCCAGCAGCCAGAGACTTGTAGATACGCAGTATTTT
CASSQRLVDTQYF
>.|20|TRBJ1-2|TRBV6-1|.
TGTGCCAGCAGTGAAATGGGAACGGTTTCCCCGAGCGGGGTCGGCTATGGCTACACCTTC
CASSEMGTVSPSGVGYGYTF
>TRBD2|17|TRBJ2-3|TRBV28|.
TGTGCCAGCAGTTTAGGAACGGGACTAGAAGGCACAGATACGCAGTATTTT
CASSLGTGLEGTDTQYF
>TRBD2|16|TRBJ2-3|TRBV7-6|.
TGTGCCAGCAGCTCCCCTAGCGGGAGAAGCACAGATACGCAGTATTTT
CASSSPSGRSTDTQYF
>.|16|TRBJ2-2|TRBV9|.
TGTGCCAGCAACGTCCGGGGATTAACGAACACCGGGGAGCTGTTTTTT
CASNVRGLTNTGELFF
>TRBD2|16|TRBJ2-1|TRBV5-8|.
TGTGCCAGCAGCTCGGCCCTGGCTAGCGGATACAATGAGCAGTTCTTC
CASSSALASGYNEQFF
>TRBD1|17|TRBJ1-5|TRBV28|.
TGTGCCAGTACCGGGACAGGGATCCACTATAGCAATCAGCCCCAGCATTTT
CASTGTGIHYSNQPQHF
>.|13|TRBJ1-1|TRBV9|.
TGTGCCAGCAGCGTAGATTTTGAGGATGAAGCTTTCTTT
CASSVDFEDEAFF
>TRBD1|15|TRBJ1-6|TRBV5-1|.
TGCGCCAGCAGTCAGGACAGGGTTAATAATTCACCCCTCCACTTT
CASSQDRVNNSPLHF
>TRBD2|18|TRBJ2-2|TRBV7-2|.
TGTGCCAGCAGCTCACCCCCAGGGACTAGCGGGAACACCGGGGAGCTGTTTTTT
CASSSPPGTSGNTGELFF
>TRBD1|14|TRBJ1-2|TRBV30|many
TGTGCCTGGAGTGTACAGGGGGCTTTTCATGGCTACACCTTC
CAWSVQGAFHGYTF
>.|15|TRBJ2-7|TRBV7-8|.
TGTGCCAGCAGCTTAAACTCGCCGGGAAATTACGAGCAGTACTTC
CASSLNSPGNYEQYF
>.|14|TRBJ2-7|TRBV28|.
TGTGCCAGCAGTTTGTGGGACTGGGCCTACGAGCAGTACTTC
CASSLWDWAYEQYF
>.|13|TRBJ1-2|TRBV19|.
TGTGCCAGTAGTCCCTCGGCGGGCGCTGGCTACACCTTC
CASSPSAGAGYTF
>TRBD2|14|TRBJ2-7|TRBV3-1/TRBV3-2|once
TGTGCCAGCAGCCAAGCGGCGGGAGGGTACGAGCAGTACTTC
CASSQAAGGYEQYF
>TRBD1|12|TRBJ1-2|TRBV4-1|few
TGCGCCAGCACCGACAAACAGGGGGATCTCACCTTC
CASTDKQGDLTF
>TRBD1|14|TRBJ2-2|TRBV6-5|.
TGTGCCAGCAGCCCGGACAGGGCAGACGGGGAGCTGTTTTTT
CASSPDRADGELFF
>.|18|TRBJ1-4|TRBV6-1|.
TGTGCCAGCAGTGAAGCTTTCGCCAGGTACCCTACTAATGAAAAACTGTTTTTT
CASSEAFARYPTNEKLFF
>.|13|TRBJ1-2|TRBV27|.
TGTGCCAGCAGTGAGCCGGGACAAAATGGCTACACCTTC
CASSEPGQNGYTF
>.|15|TRBJ1-4|TRBV9|few
TGTGCCAGCAGCTCCGATCAGGGCTTTAATGAAAAACTGTTTTTT
CASSSDQGFNEKLFF
>TRBD1|16|TRBJ1-2|TRBV5-4|.
TGTGCCAGCAGAGCCGGACAGGGGGGTATATCTGTTGGCTACACCTTC
CASRAGQGGISVGYTF
>.|15|TRBJ2-5|TRBV6-2/TRBV6-3|few
TGTGCCAGCAGTACGCCGGGCAGGGGTAGGGAGACCCAGTACTTC
CASSTPGRGRETQYF
>TRBD1|14|TRBJ2-7|TRBV19|once
TGTGCCAGTAGTAGGAACAGGGGCTCCTACGAGCAGTACTTC
CASSRNRGSYEQYF
>TRBD1|15|TRBJ2-4|TRBV10-2|.
TGCGCCAGCACGGACAGGACGGGGGCCAAAAACATTCAGTACTTC
CASTDRTGAKNIQYF
>.|12|TRBJ1-5|TRBV12-3/TRBV12-4|.
TGTGCCAGCAGTTTTCTGGCTCAGCCCCAGCATTTT
CASSFLAQPQHF
>.|16|TRBJ2-2|TRBV5-1|.
TGCGCCAGCAGCTCCGGACAGGGCGGGAGAACCGGGGAGCTGTTTTTT
CASSSGQGGRTGELFF
>TRBD2|13|TRBJ2-7|TRBV11-3|.
TGTGCCAGCAGCCCTAGCGGGAGTTACGAGCAGTACTTC
CASSPSGSYEQYF
>.|18|TRBJ2-7|TRBV14|.
TGTGCCAGCAGCCAAGTCCGACAGGGAGGATTAGGGATCTACGAGCAGTACTTC
CASSQVRQGGLGIYEQYF
>TRBD2|16|TRBJ2-1|TRBV19|.
TGTGCCAGTAGTACCCGACTAGCGGGAGGGCCACGGGAGCAGTTCTTC
CASSTRLAGGPREQFF
>.|15|TRBJ1-2|TRBV28|.
TGTGCCAGCAGTTTATGGGAGGCCGGGAACTATGGCTACACCTTC
CASSLWEAGNYGYTF
>TRBD1|14|TRBJ2-1|TRBV28|.
TGTGCCAGCAAGACAGGGGACTCCTACAATGAGCAGTTCTTC
CASKTGDSYNEQFF
>TRBD2|15|TRBJ2-5|TRBV30|.
TGTGCCTGGAGTGTCGGGACTAGCGGTAAAGAGACCCAGTACTTC
CAWSVGTSGKETQYF
>.|15|TRBJ2-5|TRBV7-2|.
TGTGCCAGCAGCTTAGTCAGGGCCCCCCAAGAGACCCAGTACTTC
CASSLVRAPQETQYF
>TRBD1|15|TRBJ1-2|TRBV7-9|.
TGTGCCAGCAGCTTGGGGAATGACAGGGGCTATGGCTACACCTTC
CASSLGNDRGYGYTF
>.|15|TRBJ2-7|TRBV9|.
TGTGCCAGCAGCGTAGAGGTGGGCTTCTCCTACGAGCAGTACTTC
CASSVEVGFSYEQYF
>.|16|TRBJ1-3|TRBV10-3|.
TGTGCCATCAGTGAGTCGATGGGGCCTTCTGGAAACACCATATATTTT
CAISESMGPSGNTIYF
>TRBD2|13|TRBJ2-1|TRBV7-3|.
TGTGCCAGCAGCTCTGGGACTAACAATGAGCAGTTCTTC
CASSSGTNNEQFF
>.|15|TRBJ2-3|TRBV30|once
TGTGCCTGGAGTACCCGCCCCCAGGGAACAGATACGCAGTATTTT
CAWSTRPQGTDTQYF
>TRBD2|15|TRBJ2-1|TRBV5-4|.
TGTGCCAGCAGCTTGGGACTAGCGGGAGGGCTTGAGCAGTTCTTC
CASSLGLAGGLEQFF
>TRBD2|17|TRBJ2-7|TRBV2|.
TGTGCCAGCAGTCTCAGGACTAGCGGAGTTGGAGGGAGCGAGCAGTACTTC
CASSLRTSGVGGSEQYF
>.|14|TRBJ2-5|TRBV5-5|.
TGTGCCAGCAGCCCCGGACAGTTACAAGAGACCCAGTACTTC
CASSPGQLQETQYF
>TRBD2|15|TRBJ2-1|TRBV28|.
TGTGCCAGCAGTCCCCACAGCGGGGGGGCCAATGAGCAGTTCTTC
CASSPHSGGANEQFF
>TRBD1|15|TRBJ1-2|TRBV18|.
TGTGCCAGCTCACCCTGGACAGGAGCTAACTATGGCTACACCTTC
CASSPWTGANYGYTF
>TRBD1|16|TRBJ2-3|TRBV11-1|.
TGTGCCAGCAGCGGAAGGACAGGGGGGACCACAGATACGCAGTATTTT
CASSGRTGGTTDTQYF
>.|15|TRBJ1-5|TRBV6-4|once
TGTGCCAGCAGTGCGAAGCCGGGAGGTGATCAGCCCCAGCATTTT
CASSAKPGGDQPQHF
>TRBD2|15|TRBJ2-7|TRBV19|.
TGTGCCAGTAGTATCCGGGCTAGCGGGTCCTACGAGCAGTACTTC
CASSIRASGSYEQYF
>.|15|TRBJ2-1|TRBV23-1|.
TGCGCCAGCGGGTCCACTCGGAGAAAAAACAATGAGCAGTTCTTC
CASGSTRRKNNEQFF
>TRBD2|16|TRBJ2-1|TRBV3-1/TRBV3-2|.
TGTGCCAGCAGCTATACTAGCGGGGTTCCTGCGGATGAGCAGTTCTTC
CASSYTSGVPADEQFF
>.|15|TRBJ2-1|TRBV19|.
TGTGCCAGTAGTCTAACACAACTAGCTAACAATGAGCAGTTCTTC
CASSLTQLANNEQFF
>TRBD1|15|TRBJ2-7|TRBV7-8|.
TGTGCCAGCAGCCCGCCTTCGGGACAGGGTTACGAGCAGTACTTC
CASSPPSGQGYEQYF
>TRBD1|18|TRBJ2-3|TRBV18|.
TGTGCCAGCTCACCCCAGGGACAGGGACGTTTGGCGACAGATACGCAGTATTTT
CASSPQGQGRLATDTQYF
>.|12|TRBJ2-5|TRBV11-1|.
TGTGCCAGCAGCTTAGAGGGGGTCCGTAAGTACTTC
CASSLEGVRKYF